The 9 T cell receptor beta chains presented below share a single source sample, sequenced in a study of shared clonotypes between healthy human individuals. Profiling relied on immunoSEQ multiplex PCR, and the TCRdb table lists in-frame clones only, not all of them. The table records around 510,000 clones, around three quarters of them present only once. Sequences were obtained from PBMCs. These receptors were taken from a woman aged 40 to 50 in good health. Some clones in this sample may be carry-over from other donors' samples.

Details on this clone: One base separates it from a far larger clone, so it is likely a read error. This chain uses TRBV1 with TRBJ1-1; TRBD1 is the table's D call, not checked against the DNA. TRBV1 represents a pseudogene. The CDR3 is 15 amino acids. CDR3 loop: CTSSQEDRGNTEAFF. The CDR3 region has the DNA TGCACCAGCAGCCAAGAAGACAGGGGGAACACTGAAGCTTTCTTT.

The chain carries TRBV18 and TRBJ2-5; maybe TRBD2 (6 bases). CDR3 size: 15 residues. The V and J ends lost 3 bases and 5 bases respectively, with 16 bases between them. Germline V gene data show CDR1 as KGHSH and CDR2 as LQKENI. This CDR3 is CASSPPDYQRETQYF. The CDR3 DNA sequence: TGTGCCAGCTCACCCCCGGACTACCAGAGGGAGACCCAGTACTTC.

V usage is TRBV7-4 and J usage is TRBJ1-2; no reliable D call. V dropped 5 bases and J dropped 4 bases, with 26 bases sitting between them. The V gene's germline CDR1 is SGHVT and CDR2 SQSDAQ. The CDR3 has 18 residues. The DNA for the CDR3 is TGTGCCAGCAGCGGATCGACGAGAGCAGCGCGAAAGACCTATGGCTACACCTTC. It encodes CASSGSTRAARKTYGYTF. Full variable domain (outside the CDR3, taken from reference TRBV7-4 and TRBJ1-2): GAGVSQSPRYKVAKRGRDVALRCDSISGHVTLYWYRQTLGQGSEVLTYSQSDAQRDKSGRPSGRFSAERPERSVSTLKIQRTEQGDSAVYLCASSGSTRAARKTYGYTFGSGTRLTVV.

This clone was seen a few times. The chain joins TRBV7-2 to TRBJ2-7; unclear D gene. Per the germline V gene, CDR1 is SGHTA and CDR2 is FQGNSA. Trimming took 6 bases from V and 0 from J, leaving 12 bases between them. The length of the CDR3 is 14 residues. DNA for the CDR3: TGTGCCAGCAGTTTGGAGTTCTTCTCCTACGAGCAGTACTTC. This codes for CASSLEFFSYEQYF.

This clone showed up just a few times. The chain joins TRBV18 to TRBJ1-1; 9 nucleotides align to TRBD1. V lost 4 bases, J lost 5 bases, and 2 bases stayed unmatched. Germline V gene lookup returns CDR1 KGHSH and CDR2 LQKENI. This CDR3 is 13 amino acids long. The CDR3 coding sequence is TGTGCCAGCTCACTACAGGGGGCAACTGAAGCTTTCTTT. This gives the protein CASSLQGATEAFF.

The chain combines TRBV30 with TRBJ2-1, with D uncertain. V was shortened by 3 bases and J by 1 base, with 4 bases between the two germline ends. Germline lookup yields CDR1 GTSNPN and CDR2 SVGIG (reference sequence). The CDR3 loop spans 12 amino acids. The DNA of the CDR3 is TGTGCCTGGAGGATTTCCTACAATGAGCAGTTCTTC. Amino acids: CAWRISYNEQFF.

V gene TRBV11-2 combines with J gene TRBJ1-4; D is perhaps TRBD1 (5 bases). This CDR3 has 14 amino acids. Per the germline V gene, CDR1 is SGHAT and CDR2 is FQNNGV. The V gene lost 1 base and the J gene lost 4 bases, with 7 bases spanning the gap. The CDR3 here is CASSLAGGNEKLFF. The CDR3 DNA sequence: TGTGCCAGCAGCTTAGCTGGGGGTAATGAAAAACTGTTTTTT.

The chain is built from TRBV19 and TRBJ2-5; D may be TRBD1 (5 bases). There are 13 residues in the CDR3. Germline lookup yields CDR1 LNHDA and CDR2 SQIVND (reference sequence). V was pared by 5 bases and J by 2 bases, with 9 bases between. CDR3 in amino acids: CASSYRLQETQYF. Here the CDR3 DNA reads TGTGCCAGTAGTTACAGGCTACAAGAGACCCAGTACTTC. Using reference TRBV19 and TRBJ2-5 for the parts outside the CDR3, the full variable domain is DGGITQSPKYLFRKEGQNVTLSCEQNLNHDAMYWYRQDPGQGLRLIYYSQIVNDFQKGDIAEGYSVSREKKESFPLTVTSAQKNPTAFYLCASSYRLQETQYFGPGTRLLVL.

V is TRBV18 and J is TRBJ1-2; TRBD1 is a possible D gene (6 bases). CDR3 size: 15 residues. The germline gives CDR1 KGHSH, CDR2 LQKENI. Trimming removed 4 bases at V and 6 bases at J, with 18 bases between. CDR3 residues: CASSRGAQPGDGYTF. CDR3 bases: TGTGCCAGCTCACGGGGGGCGCAGCCTGGGGATGGCTACACCTTC. Supplemented by reference TRBV18 and TRBJ1-2, the full variable domain reads NAGVMQNPRHLVRRRGQEARLRCSPMKGHSHVYWYRQLPEEGLKFMVYLQKENIIDESGMPKERFSAEFPKEGPSILRIQQVVRGDSAAYFCASSRGAQPGDGYTFGSGTRLTVV.